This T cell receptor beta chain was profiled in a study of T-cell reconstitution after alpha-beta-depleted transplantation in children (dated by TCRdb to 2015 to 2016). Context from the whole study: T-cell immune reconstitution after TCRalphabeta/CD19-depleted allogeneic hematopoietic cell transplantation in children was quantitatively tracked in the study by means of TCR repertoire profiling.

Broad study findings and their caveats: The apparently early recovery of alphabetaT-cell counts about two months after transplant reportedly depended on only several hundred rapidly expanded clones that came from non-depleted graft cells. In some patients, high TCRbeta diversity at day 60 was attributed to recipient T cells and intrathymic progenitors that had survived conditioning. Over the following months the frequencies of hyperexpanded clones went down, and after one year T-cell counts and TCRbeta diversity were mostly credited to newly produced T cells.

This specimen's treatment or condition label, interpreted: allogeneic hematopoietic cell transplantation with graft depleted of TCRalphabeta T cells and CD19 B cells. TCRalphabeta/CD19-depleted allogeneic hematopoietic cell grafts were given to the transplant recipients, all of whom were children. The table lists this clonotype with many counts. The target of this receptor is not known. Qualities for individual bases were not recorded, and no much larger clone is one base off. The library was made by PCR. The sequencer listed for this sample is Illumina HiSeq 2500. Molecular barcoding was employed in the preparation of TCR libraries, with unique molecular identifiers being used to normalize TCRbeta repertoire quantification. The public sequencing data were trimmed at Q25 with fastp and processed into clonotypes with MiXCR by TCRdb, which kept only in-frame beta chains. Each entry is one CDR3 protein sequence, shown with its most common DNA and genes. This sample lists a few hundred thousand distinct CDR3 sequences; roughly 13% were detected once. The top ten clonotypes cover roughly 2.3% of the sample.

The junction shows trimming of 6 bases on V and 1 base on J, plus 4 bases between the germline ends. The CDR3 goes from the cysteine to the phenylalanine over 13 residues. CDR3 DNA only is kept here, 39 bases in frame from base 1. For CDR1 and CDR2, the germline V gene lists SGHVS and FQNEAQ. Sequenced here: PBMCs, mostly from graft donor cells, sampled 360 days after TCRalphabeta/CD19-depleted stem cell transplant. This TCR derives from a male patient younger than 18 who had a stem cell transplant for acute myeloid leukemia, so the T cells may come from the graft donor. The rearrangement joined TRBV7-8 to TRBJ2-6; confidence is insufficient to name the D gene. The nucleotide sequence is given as TGTGCCAGCAGGGTTTCTGGGGCCAACGTCCTGACTTTC. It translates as CASRVSGANVLTF.